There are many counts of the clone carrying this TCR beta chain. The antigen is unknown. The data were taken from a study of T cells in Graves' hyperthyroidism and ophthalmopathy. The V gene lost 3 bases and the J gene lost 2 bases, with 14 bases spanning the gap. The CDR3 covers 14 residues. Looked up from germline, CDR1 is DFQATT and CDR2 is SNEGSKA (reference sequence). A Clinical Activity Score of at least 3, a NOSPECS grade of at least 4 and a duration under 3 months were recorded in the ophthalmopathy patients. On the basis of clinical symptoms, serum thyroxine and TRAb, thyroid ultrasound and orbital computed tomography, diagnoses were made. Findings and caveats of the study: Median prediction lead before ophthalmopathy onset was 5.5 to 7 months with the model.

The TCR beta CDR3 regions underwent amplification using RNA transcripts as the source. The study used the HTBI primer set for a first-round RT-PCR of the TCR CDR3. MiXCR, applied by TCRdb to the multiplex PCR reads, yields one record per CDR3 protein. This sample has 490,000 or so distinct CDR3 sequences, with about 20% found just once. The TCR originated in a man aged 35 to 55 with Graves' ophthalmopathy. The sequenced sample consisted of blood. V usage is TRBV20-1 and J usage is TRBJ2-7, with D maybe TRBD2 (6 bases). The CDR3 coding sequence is TGCAGTGCTAGGTCCGGGGGAGCGGCCTACGAGCAGTACTTC. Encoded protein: CSARSGGAAYEQYF.